Listed here is a single T cell receptor beta chain. Germline-derived CDR1 and CDR2 are SGHNT and YYREEE (reference sequence). The CDR3 is 15 amino acids. Trimming cost V 2 bases and J 3 bases, with 11 bases left between them. Generated by immunoSEQ multiplex PCR, the TCRdb table keeps only in-frame clones and is missing some. The profile shows approximately 63,000 clones, around 85% of them singletons. This sample is drawn from a study of blood T cell repertoires in COVID-19. This sequence was found in a woman aged 70-85 years with acute or convalescent COVID-19. What was sequenced was peripheral blood. This chain uses TRBV5-4 with TRBJ2-2; the D is unclear. This CDR3 is CASSFFGVDTGELFF. DNA for the CDR3: TGTGCCAGCAGCTTTTTCGGTGTCGACACCGGGGAGCTGTTTTTT.